These 21 T cell receptor beta chains originate from one sample sequenced in a study of blood T cell repertoires in COVID-19. This table comes from immunoSEQ multiplex PCR, and its TCRdb copy is limited to in-frame clones, with some not included. The top ten hold about 0.78% of the sample, which has roughly 400,000 clones, about 89% seen once. Specimen: PBMCs or T cells enriched from blood (not recorded which). The receptors were sampled from a woman aged 40 to 50 who had been exposed to COVID-19.

This chain connects TRBV6-2 or TRBV6-3 to TRBJ1-1; D possibly corresponds to TRBD1 (5 bases). The CDR3 totals 13 residues. V dropped 3 bases and J dropped 4 bases, with 9 bases sitting between them. Germline loops: CDR1 MNHEY, CDR2 SVGEGT. The DNA for the CDR3 is TGTGCCAGCAGTTATACAGGACGCACTGAAGCTTTCTTT. It is translated as CASSYTGRTEAFF.

The chain is built from TRBV27 and TRBJ2-1, with 10 bases lining up with TRBD2. V was pared by 4 bases and J by 0 bases, with 6 bases of the junction left unmatched. The CDR3 totals 17 residues. Germline V gene data show CDR1 as MNHEY and CDR2 as SMNVEV (reference sequence). In nucleotides, the CDR3 is TGTGCCAGCAGTTGGCGAGCGGGGGGGGGCTCCTACAATGAGCAGTTCTTC. Translating it yields CASSWRAGGGSYNEQFF.

About this clone: The same CDR3 arises from other DNA sequences in this sample as well. The chain recombines TRBV18 with TRBJ2-4; TRBD1 might be the D (6 bases). The CDR3 contains 14 residues. Per germline, CDR1 KGHSH and CDR2 LQKENI. V shed 2 bases and J shed 4 bases, with 9 bases lying between them. The CDR3 DNA reads TGTGCCAGCTCACCAGCAGGGGCAAAAAACATTCAGTACTTC. Its translation: CASSPAGAKNIQYF.

V is TRBV7-3 and J is TRBJ2-2; 12 nucleotides line up with TRBD1. The V and J ends lost 4 bases and 7 bases, in that order; junction bases with no gene match: 7. Germline V gene sequence: CDR1 SGHTA, CDR2 FQGTGA. The CDR3 has 16 amino acids. This CDR3 reads CASSSGTGGMGGELFF. CDR3 DNA sequence: TGTGCCAGCAGCTCGGGGACAGGGGGCATGGGCGGGGAGCTGTTTTTT.

Of note for this clone: One end of the junction is discordant with germline, which a read error may explain. This chain uses TRBV3-1 (or the pseudogene TRBV3-2) with TRBJ2-1; 10 bases are shared with TRBD2. In germline, CDR1 is LGHDT, CDR2 YNNKEL (reference sequence). The CDR3 totals 17 residues. CDR3: CASSQADRTSGYNEQFF. CDR3 DNA: TGTGCCAGCAGTCAAGCAGATCGGACTAGCGGTTACAATGAGCAGTTCTTC.

The chain joins TRBV6-2 or TRBV6-3 to TRBJ1-2; a possible D gene is TRBD1 (6 bases). Germline CDR1 reads MNHEY; CDR2 reads SVGEGT. With 5 bases removed from V and 7 bases from J, the gap between germline ends came to 23 bases. The CDR3 length is 16 residues. The CDR3 sequence is CASSHNTGIFSGGYTF. Here the CDR3 DNA reads TGTGCCAGCAGTCATAATACAGGGATATTCTCAGGTGGCTACACCTTC.

V is TRBV29-1 and J is TRBJ2-7; 12 bases are shared with TRBD1. Germline-derived CDR1 and CDR2 are SQVTM and ANQGSEA. The trim removed 4 bases at V and 3 bases at J, leaving 13 bases unmatched. The CDR3 is 17 amino acids. The CDR3 DNA is TGCAGCGTTGTTGGTGGGTTAGGGGACAGGGGGCTCTACGAGCAGTACTTC. It is translated as CSVVGGLGDRGLYEQYF.

The rearrangement joins TRBV11-3 to TRBJ2-3; tentative D call: TRBD1 (6 bases). Germline CDR1 is SGHNT and CDR2 is YENEEA. Deletions cut 5 bases from V and 2 bases from J, with 11 bases between. The length of the CDR3 is 14 residues. CDR3 sequence: CASSLGQTTDTQYF. The CDR3 DNA is TGTGCCAGCAGCCTCGGACAGACCACAGATACGCAGTATTTT. The full variable domain, rest sourced from reference TRBV11-3 and TRBJ2-3, is EAGVVQSPRYKIIEKKQPVAFWCNPISGHNTLYWYLQNLGQGPELLIRYENEEAVDDSQLPKDRFSAERLKGVDSTLKIQPAELGDSAVYLCASSLGQTTDTQYFGPGTRLTVL.

This chain links TRBV7-9 with TRBJ2-7; TRBD2 is a possible D gene (7 bases). Germline V CDR1 and CDR2: SEHNR, FQNEAQ (reference sequence). This CDR3 has 14 residues. Trimming took off 5 bases at V and 2 bases at J, with 13 bases between the two ends. CDR3 in DNA: TGTGCCAGCAGCAGAGGGGGGGGCCCCTACGAGCAGTACTTC. It translates to CASSRGGGPYEQYF.

This clone was observed a few times. The gene calls are TRBV9 and TRBJ1-6; 9 bases are shared with TRBD1. This CDR3 spans 15 amino acids. The V segment lost 3 bases and the J segment 11 bases; nucleotides outside the gene matches: 9. Per germline, CDR1 SGDLS and CDR2 YYNGEE. The CDR3 region is CASSGGRTGVPPLHF. In nucleotides, the CDR3 is TGTGCCAGCAGCGGCGGTCGGACAGGGGTCCCACCCCTCCACTTT.

The rearrangement joins TRBV11-3 to TRBJ2-7; unclear D gene. With 7 bases removed from V and 4 bases from J, the gap between germline ends came to 11 bases. This CDR3 spans 12 amino acids. CDR1 SGHNT and CDR2 YENEEA come from the germline V gene. The CDR3 loop reads CASTLTPYEQYF. The CDR3 DNA reads TGTGCCAGCACCCTTACACCGTACGAGCAGTACTTC. The complete variable domain, with remaining parts taken from reference TRBV11-3 and TRBJ2-7, reads EAGVVQSPRYKIIEKKQPVAFWCNPISGHNTLYWYLQNLGQGPELLIRYENEEAVDDSQLPKDRFSAERLKGVDSTLKIQPAELGDSAVYLCASTLTPYEQYFGPGTRLTVT.

The J gene is TRBJ1-2, the V gene TRBV4-3; 8 bases agree with TRBD1. The CDR3 contains 15 residues. J gave up 7 bases and V 5 bases, and 12 bases lay outside the gene matches. Looked up from germline, CDR1 is LGHNA and CDR2 is YSLEER. CDR3 protein: CASSATGAKGGGYTF. The CDR3 nucleotides are TGCGCCAGCAGCGCGACAGGGGCCAAGGGTGGTGGCTACACCTTC.

The chain has TRBV18 and TRBJ1-3, with a possible D match to TRBD1 (5 bases). The CDR3 is made up of 16 amino acids. Deletions cut 3 bases from V and 2 bases from J, with 14 bases between. Germline CDR1 KGHSH, CDR2 LQKENI. As DNA, the CDR3 is TGTGCCAGCTCACCCGAACTTACAGGCCCTGGAAACACCATATATTTT. Amino acid sequence: CASSPELTGPGNTIYF.

The chain uses TRBV5-1 and TRBJ1-1, with D maybe TRBD1 (5 bases). The germline V and J ends were trimmed by 0 bases and 1 base, with 7 bases remaining between them. CDR1 is SGHRS, CDR2 YFSETQ, per germline. CDR3 length equals 14 residues. The CDR3 spells CASSLGQKNTEAFF. DNA of the CDR3: TGCGCCAGCAGCTTGGGACAGAAGAACACTGAAGCTTTCTTT.

The chain has TRBV29-1 and TRBJ1-2, with 8 positions matching TRBD1. Germline assignment: CDR1 SQVTM and CDR2 ANQGSEA. V lost 7 bases and J lost 4; bases outside the gene matches: 11. The CDR3 runs 14 residues. CDR3 protein: CSALLPDRGYGYTF. In DNA form, the CDR3 reads TGCAGCGCCCTGTTACCCGACAGGGGCTATGGCTACACCTTC.

V gene TRBV11-3 combines with J gene TRBJ2-1; 14 nucleotides match TRBD2. CDR1 and CDR2 (germline): SGHNT, YENEEA. With 5 bases clipped from V and 10 bases from J, the junction kept 4 bases outside the gene matches. CDR3 length: 14 amino acids. The CDR3 DNA follows: TGTGCCAGCAGCGGGGGACTAGCGGGAGACGAGCAGTTCTTC. Amino acids: CASSGGLAGDEQFF.

This rearrangement joins TRBV5-4 to TRBJ2-5, with D uncertain. Trimming pared 2 bases from V and 3 bases from J, leaving 20 bases between. This CDR3 region has 17 residues. In germline, CDR1 is SGHNT, CDR2 YYREEE (reference sequence). The CDR3 sequence is CASSFPGSSIFEETQYF. The CDR3 DNA sequence: TGTGCCAGCAGCTTTCCAGGCAGCTCAATTTTCGAAGAGACCCAGTACTTC.

This clone has a handful of counts. The same CDR3 arises from other DNA sequences in this sample as well. The chain has TRBV6-5 and TRBJ2-3; TRBD2 aligns across 8 bases. Germline V gene sequence: CDR1 MNHEY, CDR2 SVGAGI. The CDR3 covers 15 residues. V lost 5 bases to trimming and J lost 0 bases; unmatched junction nucleotides: 4. CDR3 nucleotides: TGTGCCAGCAGTCTCGGCGGGGGGAGCACAGATACGCAGTATTTT. This translates into CASSLGGGSTDTQYF.

The gene calls are TRBV7-9 and TRBJ1-3; 9 bases match TRBD1. There are 15 residues in the CDR3. The ends lost 8 bases at V and 0 bases at J; junction bases unmatched: 5. The germline gives CDR1 SEHNR, CDR2 FQNEAQ (reference sequence). The CDR3 nucleotides read TGTGCCAGCCCGGGGACAGGGTACTCTGGAAACACCATATATTTT. Translating gives CASPGTGYSGNTIYF.

The chain has TRBV12-3 or TRBV12-4 and TRBJ1-2, with 9 bases identical to TRBD1. V was clipped by 5 bases and J by 8 bases; unmatched bases: 6. This CDR3 region has 13 residues. The CDR3 DNA follows: TGTGCCAGCAGTCCACAGGGGGCTGGAGGCTACACCTTC. Its translation is CASSPQGAGGYTF.

The genes are TRBV7-2 and TRBJ1-1; weak D call: TRBD1 (5 bases). This CDR3 contains 14 residues. V gave up 0 bases and J gave up 7 bases, with 12 bases separating them. Germline V CDR1 and CDR2: SGHTA, FQGNSA. This chain's CDR3 is CASSLARTHSEAFF. Written as DNA, the CDR3 is TGTGCCAGCAGCTTAGCGAGGACACACAGTGAAGCTTTCTTT.